The next 26 T cell receptor beta chains were all read from a single sample in a study of blood T cell repertoires in COVID-19. Clones were read by immunoSEQ multiplex PCR, and TCRdb kept only the in-frame ones, dropping some. Of over 130,000 clones in the sample, about four fifths were seen once. The sequenced sample was PBMCs or T cells enriched from blood (not recorded which). The receptors derive from a woman aged 18-29 years who had been exposed to COVID-19.

The count of this clone is one. The genes are TRBV2 and TRBJ1-2, with 8 bases matching TRBD1. The germline gives CDR1 SNHLY, CDR2 FYNNEI. The CDR3 contains 16 residues. V shed 3 bases, J shed 3 bases, and the junction held 9 bases outside the gene matches. This CDR3 is CASSDRRDRLDYGYTF. In nucleotides, the CDR3 is TGTGCCAGCAGTGACCGACGGGACAGGTTGGACTATGGCTACACCTTC.

This clone showed up just once. The chain links TRBV3-1 (or the pseudogene TRBV3-2) to TRBJ1-1, with D uncertain. Germline V lookup: CDR1 LGHDT, CDR2 YNNKEL (reference sequence). The V end was cut by 5 bases, the J end by 0 bases, with 13 bases between. This CDR3 region has 15 residues. The CDR3 DNA is TGTGCCAGCAGCGCCCGCCGAGAGATGAACACTGAAGCTTTCTTT. Its translation is CASSARREMNTEAFF.

Many counts were recorded for this clone. The chain combines TRBV4-1 with TRBJ2-5; tentatively, D is TRBD2 (5 bases). Germline V CDR1 and CDR2: MGHRA, YSYEKL. V shed 0 bases and J shed 6 bases, with 17 bases lying between them. There are 16 residues in the CDR3. CDR3 in amino acids: CASSQEAAHGGKTQYF. CDR3 nucleotides: TGCGCCAGCAGCCAAGAAGCAGCCCACGGAGGCAAGACCCAGTACTTC.

The rearrangement links TRBV12-3 or TRBV12-4 to TRBJ2-7; maybe TRBD2 (5 bases). Trimming took 5 bases from V and 6 from J, leaving 11 bases between them. This CDR3 contains 12 residues. CDR3 coding DNA: TGTGCCAGCAGTGGGAGTTATCTCGAGCAGTACTTC. This gives the protein CASSGSYLEQYF.

The chain recombines TRBV7-2 with TRBJ1-6, with TRBD1 identical over 7 bases. The CDR3 has 15 residues. V trimming: 2 bases; J trimming: 6 bases; junction bases outside the gene matches: 4. Per germline, CDR1 SGHTA and CDR2 FQGNSA. The CDR3 nucleotides are TGTGCCAGCAGCTTATTAGGGACAGTTAATTCACCCCTCCACTTT. As protein: CASSLLGTVNSPLHF.

The V call is TRBV18, the J call TRBJ2-6; the match to TRBD1 covers 11 bases. This CDR3 is 19 amino acids long. Germline trimming cut 2 bases from V and 1 base from J; bases unmatched to any gene: 7. CDR1 is KGHSH, CDR2 LQKENI, per germline. The CDR3 DNA reads as TGTGCCAGCTCACCAGGACATGGACAGGGGGCTTCTGGGGCCAACGTCCTGACTTTC. Residues: CASSPGHGQGASGANVLTF.

The chain carries TRBV5-4 and TRBJ2-1, with 7 positions matching TRBD1. V was pared by 3 bases and J by 6 bases, with 6 bases of the junction left unmatched. The CDR3 sequence is 14 residues long. CDR1 is SGHNT, CDR2 YYREEE, per germline (reference sequence). The CDR3: CASSSGGRVNEQFF. As DNA, the CDR3 is TGTGCCAGCAGCTCAGGGGGAAGGGTCAATGAGCAGTTCTTC. Together with reference TRBV5-4 and TRBJ2-1, the CDR3 gives the full variable domain: ETGVTQSPTHLIKTRGQQVTLRCSSQSGHNTVSWYQQALGQGPQFIFQYYREEENGRGNFPPRFSGLQFPNYSSELNVNALELDDSALYLCASSSGGRVNEQFFGPGTRLTVL.

This clone was found many times. The chain links TRBV7-2 to TRBJ2-7, with D hard to call. Trimming stripped 2 bases from V and 4 bases from J, with 6 bases between. The germline CDR1 and CDR2 sequences are SGHTA and FQGNSA. The CDR3 is made up of 12 amino acids. CDR3 DNA sequence: TGTGCCAGCAGCTTATCCCAATACGAGCAGTACTTC. Its translation is CASSLSQYEQYF.

The CDR3 here is CASSQEGTDTQYF. The CDR3 DNA reads as TGTGCCAGCAGCCAGGAGGGCACAGATACGCAGTATTTT. This chain uses TRBV4-2 with TRBJ2-3, with D maybe TRBD2 (5 bases). With 3 bases removed from V and 1 base from J, the gap between germline ends came to 5 bases. The CDR3 covers 13 residues. Germline V gene lookup returns CDR1 LGHNA and CDR2 YNFKEQ.

This chain uses TRBV5-8 with TRBJ2-3, with D possibly being TRBD2 (6 bases). The CDR3 totals 14 residues. V was shortened by 1 base and J by 1 base, with 7 bases between the two germline ends. Germline loops: CDR1 SGHTS, CDR2 YDEGEE. The CDR3 DNA reads TGTGCCAGCAGCTTGCCTAGCGGCACAGATACGCAGTATTTT. This gives the protein CASSLPSGTDTQYF.

The chain is built from TRBV10-1 and TRBJ1-5, with D perhaps TRBD1 (5 bases). CDR1 is WNHNN, CDR2 SYGVQD, per germline (reference sequence). The CDR3 has 15 residues. Trimming pared 3 bases from V and 6 bases from J, leaving 15 bases between. The CDR3 loop is CASSDSAGSSQPQHF. The CDR3 DNA is TGCGCCAGCAGTGATAGTGCAGGGTCGAGTCAGCCCCAGCATTTT.

V usage is TRBV6-5 and J usage is TRBJ2-5, with D maybe TRBD2 (5 bases). The V end was cut by 6 bases, the J end by 2 bases, with 10 bases between. The germline CDR1 and CDR2 sequences are MNHEY and SVGAGI. The CDR3 contains 13 residues. The CDR3 DNA reads TGTGCCAGCAGCCACCCGGGGCAAGAGACCCAGTACTTC. This encodes CASSHPGQETQYF.

This chain connects TRBV6-2 or TRBV6-3 to TRBJ2-7; 10 bases are a match to TRBD2. Trimming cost V 5 bases and J 7 bases; bases outside gene matches: 8. This CDR3 is built from 14 residues. The germline V gene has CDR1 MNHEY and CDR2 SVGEGT. CDR3 sequence: CASSDLGLALEQYF. CDR3 bases: TGTGCCAGCAGTGACCTGGGACTAGCGTTGGAGCAGTACTTC.

The rearrangement links TRBV29-1 to TRBJ1-1; TRBD1 matches 11 bases. V dropped 6 bases and J dropped 4; count of bases not matched to a gene: 13. Germline V lookup: CDR1 SQVTM, CDR2 ANQGSEA. The CDR3 covers 16 residues. CDR3 DNA: TGCAGCGTCTGCCACGGACAGGGGGCGCGGGTCACTGAAGCTTTCTTT. Translation gives CSVCHGQGARVTEAFF.

The CDR3 spells CASSAGLAGEPYEQYF. The CDR3, as DNA: TGTGCCAGCAGCGCCGGACTAGCGGGAGAACCCTACGAGCAGTACTTC. The chain carries TRBV9 and TRBJ2-7; the match to TRBD2 covers 13 bases. This CDR3 contains 16 residues. Germline V gene lookup returns CDR1 SGDLS and CDR2 YYNGEE. V was pared by 3 bases and J by 2 bases, with 5 bases of the junction left unmatched.

This sequence joins TRBV24-1 and TRBJ2-4; possible D gene TRBD2, 6 bases. Germline CDR1 is KGHDR and CDR2 is SFDVKD. V lost 3 bases and J lost 2, with 16 bases in between. The CDR3 covers 17 residues. CDR3 DNA: TGTGCCACCAGTGATCCCCGGGAGTCTCCAACCAAAAACATTCAGTACTTC. Protein product: CATSDPRESPTKNIQYF.

The rearrangement joins TRBV12-5 to TRBJ1-5; D may be TRBD1 (5 bases). The V end was cut by 2 bases, the J end by 3 bases, with 17 bases between. CDR3 length: 17 residues. Germline CDR1 reads LGHNT; CDR2 reads FRNRAP. The CDR3 is CASGLSPPPGDNQPQHF. The CDR3 nucleotides read TGTGCTAGTGGTTTGTCACCACCGCCGGGGGACAATCAGCCCCAGCATTTT.

The chain uses TRBV30 and TRBJ2-3; TRBD2 matches at 8 bases. The CDR3 consists of 15 residues. Germline assignment: CDR1 GTSNPN and CDR2 SVGIG (reference sequence). The J segment lost 0 bases and the V segment lost 3 bases, leaving 5 bases of the junction unmatched. The CDR3 sequence is CAWRLAVTSTDTQYF. CDR3 sequence (DNA): TGTGCCTGGAGACTAGCGGTAACTAGCACAGATACGCAGTATTTT. The full variable domain, its missing parts supplied by reference TRBV30 and TRBJ2-3, is SQTIHQWPATLVQPVGSPLSLECTVEGTSNPNLYWYRQAAGRGLQLLFYSVGIGQISSEVPQNLSASRPQDRQFILSSKKLLLSDSGFYLCAWRLAVTSTDTQYFGPGTRLTVL.

The CDR3 spells CASSSRGHYEQYF. DNA of the CDR3: TGTGCCAGCAGTTCAAGGGGACACTACGAGCAGTACTTC. This sequence joins TRBV6-6 and TRBJ2-7; TRBD1 might be the D (6 bases). The CDR3 has 13 amino acids. V was shortened by 4 bases and J by 3 bases, with 10 bases between the two germline ends. CDR1 and CDR2 from the germline V gene are MNHNY and SVGAGI (reference sequence).

This chain uses TRBV3-1 (or the pseudogene TRBV3-2) with TRBJ1-4; 11 nucleotides line up with TRBD1. The V segment lost 4 bases and the J segment 1 base; nucleotides outside the gene matches: 2. This CDR3 contains 16 residues. CDR1 is LGHDT and CDR2 is YNNKEL in the germline V gene (reference sequence). Here the CDR3 reads CASSPGTGGTNEKLFF. The CDR3 DNA reads as TGTGCCAGCAGCCCCGGGACAGGGGGAACTAATGAAAAACTGTTTTTT.

CDR3 sequence: CASKDLDGISYEQYF. In DNA, the CDR3 is TGTGCCAGCAAGGACCTTGACGGGATCTCCTACGAGCAGTACTTC. The J gene is TRBJ2-7, the V gene TRBV7-8; a possible D gene is TRBD2 (5 bases). The CDR3 contains 15 residues. V was shortened by 7 bases and J by 0 bases, with 16 bases between the two germline ends. Looked up from germline, CDR1 is SGHVS and CDR2 is FQNEAQ.

J is TRBJ2-5 and V is TRBV7-7, with 12 nucleotides matching TRBD1. The V and J ends lost 5 bases and 7 bases, in that order; junction bases with no gene match: 11. The CDR3 length is 16 residues. Germline CDR1 reads SSHAT; CDR2 reads FNYEAQ (reference sequence). CDR3 loop: CASSQSGTGGRGTQYF. CDR3 nucleotides: TGTGCCAGCAGCCAATCCGGGACAGGGGGCAGGGGGACCCAGTACTTC.

The CDR3 loop is CASRQGGAQDLGEQYF. CDR3 bases: TGTGCCAGCAGACAGGGGGGGGCCCAGGATCTGGGCGAGCAGTACTTC. The chain is built from TRBV2 and TRBJ2-7; a weak D match, TRBD1 (8 bases). The CDR3 is 16 amino acids. Trimming took off 6 bases at V and 6 bases at J, with 24 bases between the two ends. Germline lookup yields CDR1 SNHLY and CDR2 FYNNEI.

Comment on this clone: The sample has other DNA sequences that encode this CDR3 too. V gene TRBV28 combines with J gene TRBJ1-6; 10 positions agree with TRBD1. The CDR3 is 12 residues long. Looked up from germline, CDR1 is MDHEN and CDR2 is SYDVKM. With 8 bases clipped from V and 10 bases from J, the junction kept 2 bases outside the gene matches. For the CDR3, the DNA is TGTGCCAGCGGACAGGGGGACTCACCCCTCCACTTT. This translates into CASGQGDSPLHF.

V is TRBV11-2 and J is TRBJ2-5, with 8 bases matching TRBD2. The CDR3 totals 16 residues. Looked up from germline, CDR1 is SGHAT and CDR2 is FQNNGV. V gave up 5 bases and J gave up 5 bases; unmatched junction bases: 13. CDR3 nucleotide sequence: TGTGCCAGCAGCCTCCAACCCGGGACTAGAGGGGAGACCCAGTACTTC. Protein product: CASSLQPGTRGETQYF.

In its sample, this clone was seen a few times. The rearrangement links TRBV6-5 to TRBJ1-3; D not certain. The CDR3 sequence is 12 residues long. Trimming removed 4 bases from V and 4 bases from J, with 5 bases in between. Germline V lookup: CDR1 MNHEY, CDR2 SVGAGI. The CDR3 coding sequence is TGTGCCAGCAGTTCCCTCGGAAACACCATATATTTT. This encodes CASSSLGNTIYF.